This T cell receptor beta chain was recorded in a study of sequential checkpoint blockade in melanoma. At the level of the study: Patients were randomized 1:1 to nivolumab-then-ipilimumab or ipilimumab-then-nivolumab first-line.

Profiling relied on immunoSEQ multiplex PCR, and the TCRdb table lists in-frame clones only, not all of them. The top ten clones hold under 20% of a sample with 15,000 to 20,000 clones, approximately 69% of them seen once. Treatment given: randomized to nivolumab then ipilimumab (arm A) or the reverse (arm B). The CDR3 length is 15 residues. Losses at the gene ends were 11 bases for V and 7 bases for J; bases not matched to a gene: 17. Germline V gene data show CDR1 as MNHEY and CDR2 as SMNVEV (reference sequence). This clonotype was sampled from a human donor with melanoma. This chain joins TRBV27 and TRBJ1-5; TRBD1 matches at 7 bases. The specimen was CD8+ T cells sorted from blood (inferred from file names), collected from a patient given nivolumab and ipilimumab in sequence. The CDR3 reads CASYPGQGGGQPQHF. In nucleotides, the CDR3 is TGTGCCTCCTACCCAGGGCAGGGGGGTGGCCAGCCCCAGCATTTT.